The 17 T cell receptor beta chains listed next were all sequenced from one sample in a study of shared clonotypes between healthy human individuals. TCRdb's copy holds only in-frame clones and misses some; the assay was immunoSEQ multiplex PCR. This table holds roughly 2,300,000 clones, 92% found once. The sequencing input was naive CD4+ T cells from PBMCs. Subset here: CD45RA+ positively selected. Source of these receptors: a man younger than 35 in good health. Some clones in this sample may be carry-over from other donors' samples.

This chain links TRBV21-1 with TRBJ2-5; the table's D call, TRBD2, was not checked against the DNA. TRBV21-1 is marked as a pseudogene. The CDR3 is 14 amino acids. CDR3 bases: TGTGCCAGCAGCAATCACGAGCGGCAAGAGACCCAGTACTTC. It yields the protein CASSNHERQETQYF.

The chain carries TRBV5-6 and TRBJ2-2, with TRBD2 as a possible D gene (5 bases). This CDR3 is 15 amino acids long. Trimming took 4 bases from V and 5 from J, leaving 15 bases between them. Per germline, CDR1 SGHDT and CDR2 YYEEEE. This CDR3 reads CASSRKGSQTGELFF. DNA for the CDR3: TGTGCCAGCAGCAGGAAAGGGAGCCAAACCGGGGAGCTGTTTTTT.

V and J are TRBV27 and TRBJ2-3; D is perhaps TRBD2 (6 bases). The ends were cut back, 6 bases at V and 4 bases at J, with 14 bases in the middle. Germline CDR1 MNHEY, CDR2 SMNVEV (reference sequence). The length of the CDR3 is 14 residues. CDR3 residues: CASSPKWGADTQYF. Written as DNA, the CDR3 is TGTGCCAGCAGCCCCAAATGGGGGGCAGATACGCAGTATTTT.

V is TRBV27 and J is TRBJ2-7; D may be TRBD2 (5 bases). The CDR3 covers 15 residues. Trimming pared 7 bases from V and 7 bases from J, leaving 23 bases between. CDR1 and CDR2 (germline): MNHEY, SMNVEV (reference sequence). Here the CDR3 reads CASKAESRATSEQYF. DNA of the CDR3: TGTGCCAGCAAAGCTGAGTCGAGGGCGACGAGTGAGCAGTACTTC.

About this clone: The limits of the CDR3 on the DNA are not certain, so only TCRdb's listed CDR3 is given. This chain links TRBV6-5 with TRBJ2-1. 15 amino acids form the CDR3, both terminal residues included. Germline CDR1 and CDR2: MNHEY and SVGAGI. This CDR3 is CASILAPGQNNEQFF.

CDR3 sequence (DNA): TGTGCCAGCAGCCCCGTGGGCAGGCCCTACGAGCAGTACTTC. It translates to CASSPVGRPYEQYF. The chain combines TRBV7-9 with TRBJ2-7, with D unresolved. Trimming pared 5 bases from V and 2 bases from J, leaving 13 bases between. The length of the CDR3 is 14 residues. The germline V gene encodes CDR1 SEHNR and CDR2 FQNEAQ (reference sequence).

CDR3 bases: TGTGCCAGCAGTCCGGGACTAGACACTACAGATACGCAGTATTTT. As protein: CASSPGLDTTDTQYF. V and J are TRBV2 and TRBJ2-3, with 8 bases matching TRBD2. With V trimmed by 5 bases and J by 3 bases, 7 bases remained unmatched. CDR3 size: 15 residues. Germline lookup yields CDR1 SNHLY and CDR2 FYNNEI. Using reference TRBV2 and TRBJ2-3 for the parts outside the CDR3, the full variable domain is EPEVTQTPSHQVTQMGQEVILRCVPISNHLYFYWYRQILGQKVEFLVSFYNNEISEKSEIFDDQFSVERPDGSNFTLKIRSTKLEDSAMYFCASSPGLDTTDTQYFGPGTRLTVL.

The chain recombines TRBV5-4 with TRBJ2-7, with 11 bases fitting TRBD1. The CDR3 is 15 amino acids. Trimming at V came to 0 bases and at J to 7 bases, leaving 6 bases not matched to a gene. Germline loops: CDR1 SGHNT, CDR2 YYREEE (reference sequence). CDR3 residues: CASSLDGTGGREQYF. The DNA of the CDR3 is TGTGCCAGCAGCTTGGACGGGACAGGGGGTCGTGAGCAGTACTTC.

This chain links TRBV2 with TRBJ2-5; perhaps TRBD1 as D (5 bases). The CDR3 is made up of 15 amino acids. Trimming cost V 3 bases and J 9 bases, with 20 bases left between them. In germline, CDR1 is SNHLY, CDR2 FYNNEI. CDR3 loop: CASSDRATPRVAQYF. The CDR3 nucleotides read TGTGCCAGCAGTGACAGGGCGACCCCAAGAGTGGCCCAGTACTTC.

This rearrangement joins TRBV9 to TRBJ1-5; 7 positions agree with TRBD1. After removal of 2 bases from V and 8 bases from J, the junction contained 16 bases not matched to a gene. This CDR3 region has 17 residues. Germline V lookup: CDR1 SGDLS, CDR2 YYNGEE. The CDR3 here is CASSVGPQATGVEPQHF. The CDR3 coding sequence is TGTGCCAGCAGCGTGGGTCCACAAGCCACAGGGGTGGAGCCCCAGCATTTT.

Concerning this clone: The same CDR3 arises from other DNA sequences in this sample as well. V is TRBV27 and J is TRBJ2-7; D is undetermined. V shed 3 bases and J shed 0 bases, with 9 bases lying between them. In germline, CDR1 is MNHEY, CDR2 SMNVEV (reference sequence). The CDR3 extends over 14 amino acids. The CDR3 DNA sequence: TGTGCCAGCAGTTTTAGCAGGACCTCCTACGAGCAGTACTTC. Its translation: CASSFSRTSYEQYF.

This chain connects TRBV11-3 to TRBJ2-1; TRBD2 matches 13 bases. Germline V gives CDR1 SGHNT, CDR2 YENEEA. Losses at the gene ends were 1 base for V and 8 bases for J; bases not matched to a gene: 2. The CDR3 extends over 15 amino acids. Here the CDR3 reads CASSLVGLAGDEQFF. DNA for the CDR3: TGTGCCAGCAGCTTAGTTGGACTAGCGGGAGATGAGCAGTTCTTC.

The V gene is TRBV18, the J gene TRBJ2-7, with 9 bases that match TRBD2. Looked up from germline, CDR1 is KGHSH and CDR2 is LQKENI. The CDR3 covers 18 residues. J lost 4 bases, V lost 5 bases, and 18 bases had no gene match. CDR3 loop: CASSSGAWGSSGIYEQYF. The DNA for the CDR3 is TGTGCCAGCTCATCCGGGGCCTGGGGCTCTAGCGGGATTTACGAGCAGTACTTC.

V usage is TRBV6-1 and J usage is TRBJ2-7; 11 nucleotides line up with TRBD2. Germline V gene sequence: CDR1 MNHNS, CDR2 SASEGT. Unmatched junction bases numbered 17, after V lost 4 bases and J lost 3 bases. The CDR3 is made up of 19 amino acids. The CDR3, as DNA: TGTGCCAGCAGTGCCCAGCACACAATTAGCGGGAGGGTTCTCTACGAGCAGTACTTC. As protein: CASSAQHTISGRVLYEQYF.

V and J are TRBV18 and TRBJ1-1; the D is unclear. Looked up from germline, CDR1 is KGHSH and CDR2 is LQKENI. This CDR3 region has 14 residues. The ends were cut back, 1 base at V and 6 bases at J, with 12 bases in the middle. The CDR3, as DNA: TGTGCCAGCTCACCACGAGGGAATTACGCTGAAGCTTTCTTT. It is translated as CASSPRGNYAEAFF.

Remarks on this clone: Other DNA variants within this sample encode the same CDR3. The CDR3 loop is CASSLQAGVDEQFF. CDR3 nucleotide sequence: TGCGCCAGCAGCTTGCAAGCGGGAGTGGATGAGCAGTTCTTC. V and J are TRBV5-1 and TRBJ2-1; 8 nucleotides match TRBD2. The V segment lost 1 base and the J segment 8 bases; nucleotides outside the gene matches: 5. The CDR3 has 14 residues. The germline V gene encodes CDR1 SGHRS and CDR2 YFSETQ.

The chain couples TRBV6-6 to TRBJ2-3; 8 bases are a match to TRBD1. The germline V gene encodes CDR1 MNHNY and CDR2 SVGAGI (reference sequence). With V trimmed by 6 bases and J by 3 bases, 5 bases remained unmatched. CDR3 length equals 14 residues. CDR3 DNA sequence: TGTGCCAGCAGACGGACAGGGACGACAGATACGCAGTATTTT. It codes for CASRRTGTTDTQYF.